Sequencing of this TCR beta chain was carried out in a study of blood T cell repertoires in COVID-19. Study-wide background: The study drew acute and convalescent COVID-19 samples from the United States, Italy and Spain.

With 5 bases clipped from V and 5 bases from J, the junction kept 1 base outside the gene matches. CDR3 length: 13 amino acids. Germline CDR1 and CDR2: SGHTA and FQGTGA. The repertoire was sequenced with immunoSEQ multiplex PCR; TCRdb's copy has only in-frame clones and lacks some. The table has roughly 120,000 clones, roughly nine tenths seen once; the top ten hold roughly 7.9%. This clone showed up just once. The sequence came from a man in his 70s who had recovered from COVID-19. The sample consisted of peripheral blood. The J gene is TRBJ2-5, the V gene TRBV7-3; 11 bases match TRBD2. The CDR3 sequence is CASSRLAGETQYF. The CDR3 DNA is TGTGCCAGCAGCCGACTAGCGGGGGAGACCCAGTACTTC.